This T cell receptor (beta chain) was identified during a study of T cell responses to AZD1222 COVID-19 vaccine. Data came from immunoSEQ multiplex PCR; TCRdb stores just in-frame clones and leaves some out. The sample records about 140,000 clones, 89% being singletons. Trimming left V 3 bases short and J 5 bases short, with 11 bases between. CDR3 length equals 13 residues. Germline V gene data show CDR1 as SEHNR and CDR2 as FQNEAQ (reference sequence). V gene TRBV7-9 combines with J gene TRBJ2-7; no clear D gene. The receptor was derived from an adult in good health. Material: peripheral blood, obtained on day 0 of AZD1222 vaccination. CDR3 protein: CASSFGGPDEQYF. The CDR3 DNA reads as TGTGCCAGCAGCTTCGGTGGCCCCGACGAGCAGTACTTC.